What follows are 15 T cell receptor beta chains derived from one specimen sequenced in a study of OX40 agonist ivuxolimab in advanced cancers. Profiled with immunoSEQ multiplex PCR; TCRdb holds only in-frame clones, not every one. The repertoire holds around 92,000 clones, 93% seen once, with 0.25% to 0.3% in the top ten. This specimen consisted of CD4+ or CD8+ T cells sorted from blood, obtained in a trial of the OX40 agonist ivuxolimab. These receptors were obtained from an adult with an advanced solid tumor such as melanoma, head and neck, liver or kidney cancer.

This chain uses TRBV30 with TRBJ2-6, with 8 nucleotides matching TRBD1. The CDR3 is made up of 15 amino acids. Germline loops: CDR1 GTSNPN, CDR2 SVGIG (reference sequence). Trimming took 2 bases from V and 3 from J; bases not matched to a gene: 3. The CDR3 coding sequence is TGTGCCTGGAGTCTACAGGGGGTTGGGGCCAACGTCCTGACTTTC. Translated: CAWSLQGVGANVLTF.

The rearrangement uses TRBV28 and TRBJ1-1; TRBD1 might be the D (5 bases). The CDR3 runs to 14 residues. The ends were cut back, 6 bases at V and 3 bases at J, with 14 bases in the middle. Germline loops: CDR1 MDHEN, CDR2 SYDVKM. The CDR3 bases are TGTGCCAGCAGGTCCGGGACCTCCTACACTGAAGCTTTCTTT. Amino acid sequence: CASRSGTSYTEAFF.

This chain uses TRBV28 with TRBJ1-4, with a tentative D call TRBD1 (5 bases). This CDR3 contains 13 residues. Per the germline V gene, CDR1 is MDHEN and CDR2 is SYDVKM. Trimming pared 7 bases from V and 0 bases from J, leaving 6 bases between. CDR3 sequence: CASKGTTNEKLFF. CDR3 nucleotide sequence: TGTGCCAGCAAGGGGACAACTAATGAAAAACTGTTTTTT.

V is TRBV5-1 and J is TRBJ2-5, with a possible D match to TRBD2 (7 bases). Trimming took 5 bases from V and 0 from J, leaving 14 bases between them. The CDR3 sequence is 15 residues long. CDR1 SGHRS and CDR2 YFSETQ come from the germline V gene. CDR3 loop: CASRFEGGYQETQYF. The CDR3 bases are TGCGCCAGCAGATTCGAGGGGGGGTACCAAGAGACCCAGTACTTC.

V usage is TRBV6-6 and J usage is TRBJ2-6, with no clear D. Trimming removed 7 bases at V and 0 bases at J, with 13 bases between. This CDR3 has 16 residues. CDR1 is MNHNY, CDR2 SVGAGI, per germline (reference sequence). CDR3 in amino acids: CASTQSPFSGANVLTF. The CDR3 region has the DNA TGTGCCAGCACTCAGTCCCCCTTCTCTGGGGCCAACGTCCTGACTTTC.

J is TRBJ1-3 and V is TRBV21-1. TRBV21-1 is assigned pseudogene status. This CDR3 is built from 13 residues. The CDR3 DNA is TGTGCCAGCAGCCCGGGACGAAAAAACACCATATATTTT. Translation: CASSPGRKNTIYF.

The J gene is TRBJ2-3, the V gene TRBV6-1; D unclear. Trimming cost V 4 bases and J 2 bases, with 16 bases left between them. Germline V lookup: CDR1 MNHNS, CDR2 SASEGT. This CDR3 has 16 residues. The CDR3 nucleotides read TGTGCCAGCAGTGGTTTTGCTAGATCCTTCACAGATACGCAGTATTTT. It codes for CASSGFARSFTDTQYF.

The chain has TRBV5-1 and TRBJ2-2; D uncertain. The CDR3 has 14 amino acids. Trimming cost V 4 bases and J 8 bases, with 15 bases left between them. The germline gives CDR1 SGHRS, CDR2 YFSETQ. The CDR3 sequence: CASSTLPSAGELFF. The CDR3 DNA is TGCGCCAGCAGCACACTCCCTAGTGCGGGGGAGCTGTTTTTT.

With respect to this clone: Other DNA sequences of this sample code for an identical CDR3. The rearrangement links TRBV7-6 to TRBJ2-1, with D unclear. The V end was cut by 5 bases, the J end by 13 bases, with 18 bases between. Germline V CDR1 and CDR2: SGHVS, FNYEAQ. The CDR3 runs 13 residues. In DNA form, the CDR3 reads TGTGCCAGCAGCCCCGCAGTGGTCGGTGAACAGTTCTTC. Protein product: CASSPAVVGEQFF.

The chain carries TRBV6-1 and TRBJ2-7; 8 nucleotides agree with TRBD2. CDR3 length equals 15 residues. Germline-derived CDR1 and CDR2 are MNHNS and SASEGT. V dropped 5 bases and J dropped 5; count of bases not matched to a gene: 11. In DNA, the CDR3 is TGTGCCAGCAGTCCCCGGGGGGGGGTCAGGAACGAGCAGTACGTC. Amino acids: CASSPRGGVRNEQYV.

This chain uses TRBV30 with TRBJ2-3; 7 nucleotides agree with TRBD2. The germline V gene encodes CDR1 GTSNPN and CDR2 SVGIG (reference sequence). CDR3 length: 14 amino acids. V dropped 3 bases and J dropped 0; count of bases not matched to a gene: 3. The CDR3 nucleotides read TGTGCCTGGAGAGCGGGGCTCAGCACAGATACGCAGTATTTT. Translated: CAWRAGLSTDTQYF.

This clone was seen only once. CDR3 sequence: CASIPHQGLNSPLHF. The CDR3 DNA reads as TGTGCCAGCATTCCTCATCAGGGGCTTAATTCACCCCTCCACTTT. The chain joins TRBV28 to TRBJ1-6; possible D gene TRBD1, 6 bases. With 7 bases removed from V and 6 bases from J, the gap between germline ends came to 16 bases. Per germline, CDR1 MDHEN and CDR2 SYDVKM. The CDR3 totals 15 residues.

The chain links TRBV29-1 to TRBJ2-7; possibly TRBD1 for D (5 bases). Germline CDR1 reads SQVTM; CDR2 reads ANQGSEA. V lost 7 bases and J 0 bases, leaving 13 bases between the germline ends. The CDR3 totals 13 residues. The CDR3 loop is CSASQGPSYEQYV. The CDR3 DNA reads as TGCAGCGCATCGCAGGGTCCCTCCTACGAGCAGTACGTC.

The J gene is TRBJ1-1, the V gene TRBV6-5, with D maybe TRBD1 (6 bases). The V gene lost 0 bases and the J gene lost 1 base, with 9 bases spanning the gap. Germline CDR1 MNHEY, CDR2 SVGAGI. CDR3 size: 15 residues. CDR3 region: CASSYSRGGNTEAFF. CDR3 coding DNA: TGTGCCAGCAGTTACTCGCGAGGGGGGAACACTGAAGCTTTCTTT.

The V and J genes are TRBV5-4 and TRBJ1-6; no firm D call. Germline assignment: CDR1 SGHNT and CDR2 YYREEE (reference sequence). V dropped 3 bases and J dropped 2 bases, with 12 bases sitting between them. This CDR3 spans 16 amino acids. CDR3 amino acids: CASSSGGLPYNSPLHF. CDR3 sequence (DNA): TGTGCCAGCAGCTCGGGCGGGTTGCCCTATAATTCACCCCTCCACTTT. The full variable domain, completed using reference TRBV5-4 and TRBJ1-6, is ETGVTQSPTHLIKTRGQQVTLRCSSQSGHNTVSWYQQALGQGPQFIFQYYREEENGRGNFPPRFSGLQFPNYSSELNVNALELDDSALYLCASSSGGLPYNSPLHFGNGTRLTVT.